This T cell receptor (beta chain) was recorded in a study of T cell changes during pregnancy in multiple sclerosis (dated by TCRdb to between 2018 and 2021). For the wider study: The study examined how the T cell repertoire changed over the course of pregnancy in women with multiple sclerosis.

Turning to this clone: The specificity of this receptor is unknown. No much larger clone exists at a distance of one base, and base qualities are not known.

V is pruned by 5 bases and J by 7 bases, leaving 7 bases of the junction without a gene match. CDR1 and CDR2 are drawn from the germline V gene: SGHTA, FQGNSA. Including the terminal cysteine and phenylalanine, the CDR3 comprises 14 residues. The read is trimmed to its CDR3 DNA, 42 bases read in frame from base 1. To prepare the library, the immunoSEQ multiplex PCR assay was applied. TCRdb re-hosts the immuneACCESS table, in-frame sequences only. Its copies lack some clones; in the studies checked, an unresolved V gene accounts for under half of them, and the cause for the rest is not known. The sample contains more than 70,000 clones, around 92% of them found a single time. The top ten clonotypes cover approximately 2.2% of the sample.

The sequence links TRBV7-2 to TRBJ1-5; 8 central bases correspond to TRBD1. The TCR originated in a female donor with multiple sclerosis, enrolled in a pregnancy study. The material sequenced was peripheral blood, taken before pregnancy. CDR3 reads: CASSTGQGMQPQHF. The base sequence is TGTGCCAGCAGCACCGGACAGGGAATGCAGCCCCAGCATTTT. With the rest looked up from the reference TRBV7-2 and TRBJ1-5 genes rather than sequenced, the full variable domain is GAGVSQSPSNKVTEKGKDVELRCDPISGHTALYWYRQSLGQGLEFLIYFQGNSAPDKSGLPSDRFSAERTGGSVSTLTIQRTQQEDSAVYLCASSTGQGMQPQHFGDGTRLSIL.